These 18 T cell receptor beta chains originate from one sample sequenced in a study of regulatory T cells in long-lasting Graves disease. Assembly of TCR beta libraries relied on iRepertoire HTBI primers together with Arm-PCR of CDR3 regions. TCRdb independently ran MiXCR on the multiplex PCR reads; one entry per CDR3 protein. In the table there are about 350,000 distinct CDR3 sequences, 16% of which are singletons. Stated time point: newly diagnosed GD, antithyroid drugs for less than 3 months. Researchers made the TCR library from RNA that was extracted from PBMCs. These data also featured in a second study, about T cells in Graves' hyperthyroidism and ophthalmopathy.

Sequenced here: peripheral blood mononuclear cells (PBMCs), sampled at new diagnosis, from a patient treated with antithyroid drugs. The receptor set was obtained from a woman younger than 35 with Graves disease.

This clonotype showed up many times. The chain is built from TRBV28 and TRBJ2-3; D remains ambiguous. Germline assignment: CDR1 MDHEN and CDR2 SYDVKM. V lost 6 bases and J lost 0, with 10 bases in between. The CDR3 loop spans 14 amino acids. CDR3 sequence: CASRIDGSTDTQYF. Here the CDR3 DNA reads TGTGCCAGCAGGATAGACGGAAGCACAGATACGCAGTATTTT.

This clonotype was recorded at least ten times. The V and J genes are TRBV20-1 and TRBJ2-7; D could derive from TRBD1 or TRBD2 (6 bases each). Trimming stripped 6 bases from V and 2 bases from J, with 11 bases between. CDR1 and CDR2 (germline): DFQATT, SNEGSKA (reference sequence). This CDR3 contains 12 residues. CDR3 DNA sequence: TGCAGTGCAGGGGGGTTAACCTACGAGCAGTACTTC. It yields the protein CSAGGLTYEQYF.

This clonotype was observed many times. The chain links TRBV2 to TRBJ2-7, with TRBD1 matching over 9 bases. Germline CDR1 reads SNHLY; CDR2 reads FYNNEI. CDR3 length: 14 amino acids. Trimming removed 7 bases from V and 3 bases from J; junction bases left unmatched: 7. CDR3 DNA: TGTGCCAGCATAGGGACAGGGATGAGCTACGAGCAGTACTTC. The encoded protein is CASIGTGMSYEQYF.

This chain uses TRBV3-1 with TRBJ1-1; the D gene is possibly TRBD1 (5 bases). CDR1 LGHDT and CDR2 YNNKEL come from the germline V gene (reference sequence). The CDR3 sequence is 14 residues long. V was shortened by 4 bases and J by 1 base, with 10 bases between the two germline ends. In DNA, the CDR3 is TGTGCCAGCAGCCTCGACGGGGGGAACACTGAAGCTTTCTTT. It is translated as CASSLDGGNTEAFF.

Notes on this clonotype: This sequence may be a read error, since a much larger clone differs from it by one base. The CDR3: CSAQAGAGSGQYF. The CDR3 DNA reads TGCAGTGCTCAAGCTGGGGCGGGATCGGGGCAGTACTTC. J is TRBJ2-7 and V is TRBV20-1; a possible D gene is TRBD2 (6 bases). In germline, CDR1 is DFQATT, CDR2 SNEGSKA (reference sequence). The CDR3 has 13 amino acids. The germline V and J ends were trimmed by 5 bases and 9 bases, with 20 bases remaining between them.

This clonotype was detected ten times or more. J is TRBJ2-7 and V is TRBV5-1; 12 bases fit TRBD2. There are 15 residues in the CDR3. Germline V gives CDR1 SGHRS, CDR2 YFSETQ. V lost 4 bases, J lost 6 bases, and 8 bases stayed unmatched. DNA for the CDR3: TGCGCCAGCAGCCCAAGGACTAGCGGGACGGCCGAGCAGTACTTC. This codes for CASSPRTSGTAEQYF.

This clonotype has ten or more counts. This chain joins TRBV3-1 and TRBJ2-1, with TRBD2 matching 13 bases. The CDR3 sequence is 15 residues long. CDR1 and CDR2 (germline): LGHDT, YNNKEL (reference sequence). Trimming at V came to 4 bases and at J to 6 bases, leaving 3 bases not matched to a gene. The CDR3 nucleotides are TGTGCCAGCAGCCTAGGGACTAGCGGGACCAATGAGCAGTTCTTC. The encoded protein is CASSLGTSGTNEQFF.

This clonotype occurred many times. This sequence joins TRBV2 and TRBJ1-2; D call uncertain. Germline-derived CDR1 and CDR2 are SNHLY and FYNNEI. This CDR3 contains 14 residues. V gave up 5 bases and J gave up 4 bases, with 14 bases separating them. The DNA for the CDR3 is TGTGCCAGCAGTTTTGTACCCGGCGGCTATGGCTACACCTTC. Translating it yields CASSFVPGGYGYTF.

The rearrangement joins TRBV20-1 to TRBJ2-2; 12 nucleotides match TRBD2. Germline V lookup: CDR1 DFQATT, CDR2 SNEGSKA (reference sequence). The CDR3 is made up of 16 amino acids. J was trimmed by 6 bases and V by 1 base; bases with no gene match: 6. The CDR3 protein is CSARVLAGGGAGELFF. The DNA for the CDR3 is TGCAGTGCTAGAGTGCTAGCGGGAGGGGGGGCCGGGGAGCTGTTTTTT.

This clonotype was detected only a few times. The chain combines TRBV7-9 with TRBJ2-1; possible D gene TRBD1, 6 bases. This CDR3 contains 17 residues. Germline lookup yields CDR1 SEHNR and CDR2 FQNEAQ (reference sequence). V lost 1 base to trimming and J lost 0 bases, with 13 bases between them. The DNA for the CDR3 is TGTGCCAGCAGCTTAGTCCGCACAGGGAGCTCCTACAATGAGCAGTTCTTC. It specifies CASSLVRTGSSYNEQFF.

This clonotype appeared many times. The chain uses TRBV2 and TRBJ2-3, with D perhaps TRBD1 (7 bases). The CDR3 sequence is 16 residues long. V lost 2 bases and J 2 bases, leaving 14 bases between the germline ends. The germline gives CDR1 SNHLY, CDR2 FYNNEI. The CDR3 DNA reads as TGTGCCAGCAGTGAATGGGGGGACAGCCCCACAGATACGCAGTATTTT. Protein product: CASSEWGDSPTDTQYF.

A remark on this clonotype: Given a far larger clone just one base away, this is likely a sequencing read error. V usage is TRBV28 and J usage is TRBJ2-1; D is possibly TRBD2 (6 bases). The closer fit of TRBJ2-5 to the DNA end suggests the J call may be wrong. The CDR3 loop spans 13 amino acids. In germline, CDR1 is MDHEN, CDR2 SYDVKM. Here the CDR3 reads CTSSAREDETQYF. CDR3 DNA sequence: TGTACCAGCAGTGCGAGGGAGGATGAGACCCAGTACTTC.

This clonotype has more than one count but fewer than ten. The chain joins TRBV9 to TRBJ1-2, with unresolved D. The CDR3 is 14 residues long. Germline V gene sequence: CDR1 SGDLS, CDR2 YYNGEE. The V and J ends lost 0 bases and 5 bases respectively, with 11 bases between them. The CDR3 sequence: CASSVDLGFYGYTF. The CDR3 DNA sequence: TGTGCCAGCAGCGTAGACCTGGGGTTTTATGGCTACACCTTC.

A remark on this clonotype: This clone may be a read error of a much larger clone one base away. The conserved phenylalanine or tryptophan normally closing the CDR3 is absent here, so this likely arose from a read error. The chain joins TRBV7-2 to TRBJ2-3; 12 bases are shared with TRBD2. This CDR3 has 15 residues. From germline, CDR1 is SGHTA and CDR2 FQGNSA. The trim removed 1 base at V and 6 bases at J, leaving 2 bases unmatched. CDR3 residues: CASSLELAGGDTQYL. CDR3 coding DNA: TGTGCCAGCAGCTTAGAGCTAGCGGGGGGGGATACGCAGTATCTT.

This clonotype appeared a few times. The chain carries TRBV12-5 and TRBJ1-2; a possible D gene is TRBD1 (5 bases). V gave up 6 bases and J gave up 6 bases, with 11 bases separating them. CDR1 and CDR2 from the germline V gene are LGHNT and FRNRAP. The CDR3 consists of 12 residues. The CDR3 DNA is TGTGCTAGTGGCCGGGACCAACATGGCTACACCTTC. This translates into CASGRDQHGYTF.

The genes are TRBV20-1 and TRBJ2-1, with 12 bases aligning to TRBD2. The V and J ends lost 3 bases and 6 bases, in that order; junction bases with no gene match: 3. The CDR3 has 14 residues. CDR1 and CDR2 from the germline V gene are DFQATT and SNEGSKA (reference sequence). Here the CDR3 DNA reads TGCAGTGCTAGCACTAGCGGGGGGAGCAATGAGCAGTTCTTC. This sequence encodes CSASTSGGSNEQFF.

This clonotype has ten or more counts. V is TRBV2 and J is TRBJ2-3; a possible D gene is TRBD2 (5 bases). The DNA end lines up better with TRBJ2-1; the J call may be wrong. The CDR3 is 12 residues long. Germline CDR1 and CDR2: SNHLY and FYNNEI. The CDR3: CASSTRSNEQFF. The CDR3 DNA sequence: TGTGCCAGCAGTACTAGAAGCAATGAGCAGTTCTTC.

This clonotype has only a few counts. V usage is TRBV4-1 and J usage is TRBJ2-3, with 7 bases identical to TRBD1. The V segment lost 5 bases and the J segment 3 bases; nucleotides outside the gene matches: 14. The germline gives CDR1 MGHRA, CDR2 YSYEKL. The CDR3 consists of 17 residues. DNA for the CDR3: TGCGCCAGCAGCGCCCGTCTAGGGACAGCGCCGACAGATACGCAGTATTTT. Translating gives CASSARLGTAPTDTQYF.